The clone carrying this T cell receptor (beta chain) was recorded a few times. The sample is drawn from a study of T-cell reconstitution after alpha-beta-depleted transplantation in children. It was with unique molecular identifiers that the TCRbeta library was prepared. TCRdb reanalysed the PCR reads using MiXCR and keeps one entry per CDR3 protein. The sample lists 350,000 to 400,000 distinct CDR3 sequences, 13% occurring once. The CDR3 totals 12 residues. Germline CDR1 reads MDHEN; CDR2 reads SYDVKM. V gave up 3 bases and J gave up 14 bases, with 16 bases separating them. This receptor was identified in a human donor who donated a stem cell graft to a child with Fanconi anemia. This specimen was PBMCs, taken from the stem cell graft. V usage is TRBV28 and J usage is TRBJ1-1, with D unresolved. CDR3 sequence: CASSFPPSGAFF. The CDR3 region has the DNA TGTGCCAGCAGTTTTCCCCCCTCCGGCGCCTTCTTT.